Listed here is a single T cell receptor beta chain. Its antigen remains unidentified. No base-level quality is on record; no much larger clone is a single base apart. This specimen belongs to a study of blood T cell repertoires in COVID-19 (dated by TCRdb to about 2020). In terms of the full investigation: Collaborator samples came from the United States, Italy and Spain and covered acute and convalescent phases of COVID-19. Sample metadata almost always included a de-identified subject ID, COVID-19 status, age in years and sex. Where available, HLA class I and class II types were taken from metadata supplied by the sample provider and were not determined by assay-based typing. The dataset comprised deeply sampled blood TCRbeta repertoires from subjects exposed to, actively infected with, or recovered from COVID-19. The samples were drawn from two sources: the first 160 participants of the ongoing ImmuneRACE study, and 950 to 1,500 subjects contributed by 6 global collaborators. The repertoires were made available in a free public database intended to serve as a resource for research on the immune response to SARS-CoV-2. The material from the prospective study consisted of cDNA or gDNA derived from T cells, B-cell-depleted T cells, or PBMCs.

Each collaborating institution followed its own protocols to collect whole blood in K2EDTA tubes. For TCRbeta analysis, collaborator samples were shipped as frozen whole blood, as isolated PBMCs, or as DNA extracted from either sample type. TCRbeta CDR3 regions were amplified from genomic DNA by means of the immunoSEQ Assay, a bias-controlled multiplex PCR. As for how the authors treated the data: The number of nucleated cells in each sample was estimated from the amplification of reference gene primers within the assay. To quantify the absolute abundance of each unique TCRbeta CDR3 rearrangement, sequence reads were collapsed and filtered. For each sample, productive Simpson clonality was calculated as the square root of Simpson's diversity index over productive rearrangements. Here the immuneACCESS table is served through TCRdb, limited to in-frame sequences with V and J called. Missing clones are a known gap in these copies; in checked studies unresolved V genes cover under half, and the rest lacks a known reason. That table furnishes V, J and clone size, whereas the DNA furnished D and trimming. This sample is represented by tens of thousands of clones; about nine tenths of them were singletons. The biggest ten clones account for roughly a fifth of the sample.

The germline V gene supplies CDR1 MNHEY and CDR2 SVGEGT. From its cysteine to its phenylalanine, the CDR3 spans 16 amino acids. Only the CDR3 portion is preserved as DNA: 48 bases, with reading frame beginning at the first base. Trimming costs V 5 bases and J 3 bases, and their ends lie 20 bases apart. General conclusions and limits of the study: How much clinical and demographic metadata was included differed by source and by participant, and the metadata was provided uncurated.

This receptor was obtained from a man aged 50 to 60 with active COVID-19. The chain employs TRBV6-2 or TRBV6-3 and TRBJ2-7; the D segment could be TRBD1, given 6 matching bases. The sample taken for sequencing was peripheral blood. The DNA sequence follows: TGTGCCAGCAGTCCCACTCCGGGACAAATTAACTACGAGCAGTACTTC. Its protein is CASSPTPGQINYEQYF.